The text below deals with one T cell receptor beta chain. Its antigen remains unknown. With the read ending 3 residues before the CDR3 end, the germline J gene is used to fill in that end. Germline V gene data show CDR1 as SGHTA and CDR2 as FQGNSA. There are 15 residues in the CDR3. V dropped 5 bases and J dropped 1 base, with 14 bases sitting between them. This record belongs to a study of T cells in women clearing cervical HPV infection. Generated by immunoSEQ multiplex PCR, the TCRdb table keeps only in-frame clones and is missing some. This sample's table reports about 22,000 clones. Study-wide results and limits: Repertoire richness, not evenness, was significantly elevated in CIN3+ cases versus controls.

The sample taken for sequencing was blood buffy coat. The V gene is TRBV7-2, the J gene TRBJ1-1; possible D gene TRBD1, 6 bases. The sequence came from a woman between 18 and 70 years old with a cervical HPV16 infection that either progressed to CIN3+ or cleared (not recorded which). The CDR3 reads CASSPVTGANTEAFF. The DNA read from the CDR3 is TGTGCCAGCAGCCCAGTGACAGGAGCGAACACTGAA.